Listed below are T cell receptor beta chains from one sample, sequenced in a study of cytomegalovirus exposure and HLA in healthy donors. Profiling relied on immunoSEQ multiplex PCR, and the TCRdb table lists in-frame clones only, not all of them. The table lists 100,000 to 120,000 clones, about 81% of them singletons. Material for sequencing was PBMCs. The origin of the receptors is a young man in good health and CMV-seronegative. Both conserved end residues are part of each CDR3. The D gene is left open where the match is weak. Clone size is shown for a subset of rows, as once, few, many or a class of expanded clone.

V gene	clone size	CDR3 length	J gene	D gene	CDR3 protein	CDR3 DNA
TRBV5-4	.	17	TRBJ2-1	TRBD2	CASRRTSGGATSNEQFF	TGTGCCAGCCGAAGAACTAGCGGGGGGGCCACGTCAAATGAGCAGTTCTTC
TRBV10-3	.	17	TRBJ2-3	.	CAISERGGDLRTDTQYF	TGTGCCATCAGTGAGCGCGGGGGCGATTTGAGAACAGATACGCAGTATTTT
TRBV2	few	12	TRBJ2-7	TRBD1	CASGTGVYEQYF	TGTGCCAGCGGGACAGGGGTGTACGAGCAGTACTTC
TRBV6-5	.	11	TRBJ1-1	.	CATGQNTEAFF	TGTGCCACGGGACAGAACACTGAAGCTTTCTTT
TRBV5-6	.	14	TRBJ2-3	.	CASSSDSYTDTQYF	TGTGCCAGCAGCTCGGACAGCTACACAGATACGCAGTATTTT
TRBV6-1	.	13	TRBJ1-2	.	CASSDTENYGYTF	TGTGCCAGCAGTGATACAGAGAACTATGGCTACACCTTC
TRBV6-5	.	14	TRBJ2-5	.	CASIPPPVKETQYF	TGTGCCAGCATTCCGCCGCCAGTTAAAGAGACCCAGTACTTC
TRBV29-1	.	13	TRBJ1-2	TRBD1	CSVHTGTGNGYTF	TGCAGCGTTCACACCGGGACAGGGAATGGCTACACCTTC
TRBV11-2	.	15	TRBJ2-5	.	CASSLGALYQETQYF	TGTGCCAGCAGCTTAGGCGCCCTCTACCAAGAGACCCAGTACTTC
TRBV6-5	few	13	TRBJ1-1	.	CASSPPDRFEAFF	TGTGCCAGCAGTCCTCCAGACAGGTTTGAAGCTTTCTTT
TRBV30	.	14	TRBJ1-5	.	CAWSAQTGIQPQHF	TGTGCCTGGAGCGCCCAGACAGGTATTCAGCCCCAGCATTTT
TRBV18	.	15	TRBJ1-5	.	CASSPQRTGFQPQHF	TGTGCCAGCTCACCACAGAGGACTGGATTTCAGCCCCAGCATTTT
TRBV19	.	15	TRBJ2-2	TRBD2	CASKLREADTGELFF	TGTGCCAGTAAATTGCGGGAGGCCGACACCGGGGAGCTGTTTTTT
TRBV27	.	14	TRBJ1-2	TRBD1	CASSLQGGAYGYTF	TGTGCCAGCAGTTTACAAGGGGGCGCCTATGGCTACACCTTC
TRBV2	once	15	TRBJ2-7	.	CASSGDRSPAYEQYF	TGTGCCAGCAGTGGTGACAGGTCCCCTGCCTACGAGCAGTACTTC
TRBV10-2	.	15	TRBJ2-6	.	CASSAIISGANVLTF	TGCGCCAGCAGTGCTATTATCTCTGGGGCCAACGTCCTGACTTTC
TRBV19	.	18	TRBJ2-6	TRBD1	CASSRVTGGLGGANVLTF	TGTGCCAGTAGTAGGGTGACAGGGGGCTTGGGTGGGGCCAACGTCCTGACTTTC
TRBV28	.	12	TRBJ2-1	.	CATQGPLDEQFF	TGTGCCACCCAGGGGCCTTTAGATGAGCAGTTCTTC